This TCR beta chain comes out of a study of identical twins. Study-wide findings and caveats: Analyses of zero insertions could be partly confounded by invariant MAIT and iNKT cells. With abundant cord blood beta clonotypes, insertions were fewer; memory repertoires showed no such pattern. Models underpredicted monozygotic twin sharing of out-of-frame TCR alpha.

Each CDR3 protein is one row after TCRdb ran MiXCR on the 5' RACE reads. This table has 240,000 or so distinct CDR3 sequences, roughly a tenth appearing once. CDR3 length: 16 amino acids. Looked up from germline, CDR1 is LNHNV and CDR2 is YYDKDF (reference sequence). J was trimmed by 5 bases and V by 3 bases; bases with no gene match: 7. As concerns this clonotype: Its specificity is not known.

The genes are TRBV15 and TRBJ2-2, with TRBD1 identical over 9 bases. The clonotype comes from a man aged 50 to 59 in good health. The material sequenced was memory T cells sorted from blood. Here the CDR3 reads CATSSAGQGRTGELFF. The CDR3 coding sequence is TGTGCCACCAGCAGCGCGGGACAGGGTCGTACCGGGGAGCTGTTTTTT.